This entry features one T cell receptor beta chain sequence. Its antigen is still unknown. Germline CDR1 reads SGDLS; CDR2 reads YYNGEE. This CDR3 is built from 15 residues. Trimming took off 0 bases at V and 2 bases at J, with 11 bases between the two ends. The sample originates from a study of cytomegalovirus exposure and HLA in healthy donors. Looking at the study overall: A prior study identified 117 million unique TCR beta sequences from roughly 180 million T cells. Around 80 million unique TCRs from HLA-typed donors were held in an early data release.

Findings and limits, study-wide: Earlier results showed most TCR beta V segments being productive about 87% or about 30% of the time.

PCR was performed using 60 Vbeta and 13 Jbeta primers. The method was immunoSEQ multiplex PCR; TCRdb's version includes in-frame clones alone and lacks a portion of them. The sample consists of approximately 150,000 clones, approximately 80% of them appearing once. Sequenced: PBMCs. This clonotype was sampled from a man aged 30 to 45 in good health and CMV-seropositive. The gene calls are TRBV9 and TRBJ1-1; D unresolved. The CDR3 DNA reads TGTGCCAGCAGCGTAGGGTCAGATTTCAACACTGAAGCTTTCTTT. It yields the protein CASSVGSDFNTEAFF. The full variable domain, rest sourced from reference TRBV9 and TRBJ1-1, is DSGVTQTPKHLITATGQRVTLRCSPRSGDLSVYWYQQSLDQGLQFLIQYYNGEERAKGNILERFSAQQFPDLHSELNLSSLELGDSALYFCASSVGSDFNTEAFFGQGTRLTVV.